This TCR beta chain was sequenced during a study of cytomegalovirus exposure and HLA in healthy donors. Study outcomes and limitations: In a later analysis, several top co-occurrence clusters appeared linked to parvovirus B19, influenza, CMV and Epstein-Barr virus. Earlier analysis yielded a pattern in which most TCR beta V segments were productive about 87% or about 30% of the time. TCR beta sequences reportedly predicted most subjects' HLA-A and HLA-B alleles accurately. Rarity characterized most TCR sequences, yet some public TCRs appeared in many donors.

Worth noting for this clone: Its target is unknown. Germline and junction disagree at one end, which may indicate a read error.

This CDR3 is 11 amino acids long. Germline lookup yields CDR1 MGHDK and CDR2 SYGVNS. Researchers ran the PCR with 60 Vbeta and 13 Jbeta primers. TCRdb's copy holds only in-frame clones and misses some; the assay was immunoSEQ multiplex PCR. The table includes 140,000 to 150,000 clones, approximately 84% detected once. The sequencing input was PBMCs. The receptor's source is a woman in her fifties or sixties in good health and CMV-seropositive. The J gene is TRBJ2-5, the V gene TRBV25-1; no definite D call. In nucleotides, the CDR3 is TGTGCCAGCAATGAAGGCGAGACCCAGTACTTC. This translates into CASNEGETQYF.